Reported below is one TCR beta chain. This clone was observed many times. Its antigen is currently not known. No clone much larger than this one lies a single base away; base qualities are absent. V sheds 0 bases and J sheds 9 bases, leaving 33 bases between their ends. The CDR3 runs 21 residues from the cysteine to the phenylalanine. Only the CDR3 portion is preserved as DNA: 63 bases, with reading frame beginning at the first base. The germline V gene (reference sequence) sets CDR1 to LGHDT and CDR2 to YNNKEL. This specimen comes from a study of blood T cell repertoires in COVID-19 (dated by TCRdb to the early 2020s). About the study as a whole: Samples covering the acute and convalescent phases of COVID-19 were provided by collaborators in the United States, Italy and Spain. The repertoires were released in a freely available public database meant as a resource for research on the immune response to SARS-CoV-2. Where HLA class I and class II types were available, the types were taken from metadata supplied by the sample provider, not from assay-based typing. A de-identified subject ID, COVID-19 status, age in years and sex were almost always included in the sample metadata. The prospective study material was composed of cDNA or gDNA derived from T cells, B-cell-depleted T cells, or PBMCs. Subjects who had been exposed to COVID-19, were actively infected with it, or had recovered from it provided the deeply sampled blood TCRbeta repertoires that made up the dataset. The samples were drawn from the first 160 participants of the ongoing ImmuneRACE study and from 950 to 1,500 subjects provided by 6 global collaborators. The paper as a whole reports these results and caveats: Clinical and demographic metadata were provided uncurated, with the amount varying by source and participant.

The immunoSEQ Assay, a bias-controlled multiplex PCR, was used to amplify TCRbeta CDR3 regions from genomic DNA. For the original study's pipeline: The number of nucleated cells in each sample was estimated by amplification of reference gene primers within the assay. To quantify the absolute abundance of each unique TCRbeta CDR3 rearrangement, sequence reads were collapsed and filtered. For each sample, productive Simpson clonality was calculated by taking the square root of Simpson's diversity index across productive rearrangements. TCRdb's version of the immuneACCESS table is confined to in-frame rearrangements and falls short of the full clone set. An unresolved V gene accounts for under half of the shortfall where checked; the remainder is of unknown origin. V, J and clone size reflect that table, while D and trimming were determined from the DNA. Recorded for this sample are approximately 150,000 clones; approximately 80% of them occurred a single time. 7% to 10% of the sample is held by the ten biggest clonotypes.

Whole blood was collected in K2EDTA tubes by collaborating institutions according to the institutions' own protocols. For TCRbeta analysis, collaborator samples were shipped as frozen whole blood, as isolated PBMCs, or as DNA extracted from either sample type. This sequence was found in a human donor in a cohort sampled during active COVID-19. The specimen sequenced was peripheral blood. Rearrangement joined TRBV3-1 (or the pseudogene TRBV3-2) to TRBJ2-1; possibly the D gene is TRBD1, per 6 matching bases. The CDR3 corresponds to CASSQEFFFSGTGQIRGEQFF. The base sequence is TGTGCCAGCAGCCAAGAATTCTTTTTCTCGGGCACGGGACAAATCAGGGGTGAGCAGTTCTTC.